The clone carrying this T cell receptor beta chain was detected only a few times. Its antigen remains unidentified. These data come from a study of a mutant IDH1 vaccine in newly diagnosed glioma. Whole-study context: In some groups vaccination began 4-6 weeks post-radiotherapy; others received it with temozolomide. Receipt of radiotherapy, temozolomide, or both preceded the study, and most received both. Treated patients comprised approximately 60% males and around 38% females, mean age approximately 38 years.

CDR1 and CDR2 from the germline V gene are MGHRA and YSYEKL. This CDR3 is built from 13 residues. V was pared by 8 bases and J by 5 bases, with 6 bases of the junction left unmatched. Profiled with immunoSEQ multiplex PCR; TCRdb holds only in-frame clones, not every one. The top ten hold around 2.4% of the sample, which has fewer than 35,000 clones, more than 75% seen once. Time point here: week 23, last vaccination. The vaccine gave 300 ug of a 20-mer mutant IDH1 peptide subcutaneously per dose. This TCR was sampled from a man aged 35 to 55 with glioma. Here the sequenced sample was PBMCs, taken from a glioma patient whose treatment included an IDH1 peptide vaccine. The chain is built from TRBV4-1 and TRBJ1-5; 7 bases match TRBD1. CDR3: CASAQDRDQPQHF. The CDR3 DNA reads TGCGCCAGCGCGCAAGACAGGGATCAGCCCCAGCATTTT.